These T cell receptor beta chains were read from a single sample in a study of blood T cell repertoires in COVID-19. The data were produced by immunoSEQ multiplex PCR, yet TCRdb's version contains in-frame clones alone and is incomplete. Seen here are 150,000 to 200,000 clones, roughly 85% observed once, and the top ten hold roughly 2%. The sequenced material came from peripheral blood. The source is a woman older than 75 with acute or convalescent COVID-19. Each CDR3 is given with its conserved first and last residue. Fields, in order: D gene, clone size, J gene, V gene, CDR3 DNA, CDR3 protein. The D gene is left open where the match is weak. Clone size is given for some rows only: seen once, a few or many times, or a class if the clone is expanded.

d_gene: TRBD1; abundance: NA; j_gene: TRBJ1-1; v_gene: TRBV6-5; CDR3nt: TGTGCCAGCAGTCAACTGGGACAGGGAGCTGAAGCTTTCTTT; CDR3aa: CASSQLGQGAEAFF
d_gene: TRBD2; abundance: NA; j_gene: TRBJ2-1; v_gene: TRBV25-1; CDR3nt: TGTGCCAGCAGGACTAGCGGGGGGGAGTCCTACAATGAGCAGTTCTTC; CDR3aa: CASRTSGGESYNEQFF
d_gene: NA; abundance: NA; j_gene: TRBJ1-1; v_gene: TRBV9; CDR3nt: TGTGCCAGCAGCCTGGCCCAGAACACTGAAGCTTTCTTT; CDR3aa: CASSLAQNTEAFF
d_gene: NA; abundance: NA; j_gene: TRBJ2-3; v_gene: TRBV18; CDR3nt: TGTGCCAGCTCACCGAAGCCAGGGGCAGATACGCAGTATTTT; CDR3aa: CASSPKPGADTQYF
d_gene: NA; abundance: few; j_gene: TRBJ1-1; v_gene: TRBV5-6; CDR3nt: TGTGCCAGCAGCGTGACTACCTCAAAAACGGGAAACACTGAAGCTTTCTTT; CDR3aa: CASSVTTSKTGNTEAFF
d_gene: NA; abundance: once; j_gene: TRBJ2-2; v_gene: TRBV30; CDR3nt: TGTGCCTGGAATCTCAGGGCGAACACCGGGGAGCTGTTTTTT; CDR3aa: CAWNLRANTGELFF
d_gene: TRBD1; abundance: NA; j_gene: TRBJ2-1; v_gene: TRBV18; CDR3nt: TGTGCCAGCTCACCAGGGGGACAGGGGTACAATGAGCAGTTCTTC; CDR3aa: CASSPGGQGYNEQFF
d_gene: TRBD2; abundance: NA; j_gene: TRBJ2-3; v_gene: TRBV4-2; CDR3nt: TGTGCCAGCAGCCAAGTTATCGGGGGGGACACAGATACGCAGTATTTT; CDR3aa: CASSQVIGGDTDTQYF
d_gene: NA; abundance: once; j_gene: TRBJ2-5; v_gene: TRBV5-5; CDR3nt: TGTGCCAGCAGCTTGGATTTGACTAAACAAGAGACCCAGTACTTC; CDR3aa: CASSLDLTKQETQYF
d_gene: TRBD1; abundance: few; j_gene: TRBJ2-1; v_gene: TRBV28; CDR3nt: TGTGCCAGCGGCCGGACAGGGTTCCTCCGGGGGAATGAGCAGTTCTTC; CDR3aa: CASGRTGFLRGNEQFF
d_gene: NA; abundance: few; j_gene: TRBJ1-1; v_gene: TRBV18; CDR3nt: TGTGCCAGCTCACCTCGAAAGGGGCAGGGTGAAGCTTTCTTT; CDR3aa: CASSPRKGQGEAFF
d_gene: NA; abundance: NA; j_gene: TRBJ2-1; v_gene: TRBV29-1; CDR3nt: TGCAGCGTCACTGACAGGGCGACTAGCTCCTACAATGAGCAGTTCTTC; CDR3aa: CSVTDRATSSYNEQFF
d_gene: TRBD1; abundance: NA; j_gene: TRBJ1-3; v_gene: TRBV9; CDR3nt: TGTGCCAGCAGCGTAGAGAATCAGGGGGCTGGAAACACCATATATTTT; CDR3aa: CASSVENQGAGNTIYF
d_gene: TRBD1; abundance: NA; j_gene: TRBJ2-5; v_gene: TRBV7-6; CDR3nt: TGTGCCAGCAGCTCTGACAGGGGGACTCAACAATACTTC; CDR3aa: CASSSDRGTQQYF
d_gene: NA; abundance: once; j_gene: TRBJ2-2; v_gene: TRBV5-4; CDR3nt: TGTGCCAGCAGCTTGAACAGGGCTTTCGGGGAGCTGTTTTTT; CDR3aa: CASSLNRAFGELFF
d_gene: TRBD1; abundance: NA; j_gene: TRBJ1-1; v_gene: TRBV29-1; CDR3nt: TGCAGCGTGGGACAGTGGGGGAACACTGAAGCTTTCTTT; CDR3aa: CSVGQWGNTEAFF
d_gene: NA; abundance: NA; j_gene: TRBJ2-5; v_gene: TRBV2; CDR3nt: TGTGCCAGCAGTGCCTCCCAAGAGACCCAGTACTTC; CDR3aa: CASSASQETQYF
d_gene: NA; abundance: once; j_gene: TRBJ1-4; v_gene: TRBV7-9; CDR3nt: TGTGCCAGCAGCCCCGGTCCAGGAGGAAACGAAAAACTGTTTTTT; CDR3aa: CASSPGPGGNEKLFF
d_gene: NA; abundance: NA; j_gene: TRBJ2-7; v_gene: TRBV7-2; CDR3nt: TGTGCCAGCAGCTTAGAAATAGCCAGTGCCTACGAGCAGTACTTC; CDR3aa: CASSLEIASAYEQYF
d_gene: TRBD1; abundance: NA; j_gene: TRBJ2-2; v_gene: TRBV14; CDR3nt: TGTGCCAGCAGCCTCCGACAGGGCCCCGGGGAGCTGTTTTTT; CDR3aa: CASSLRQGPGELFF
d_gene: TRBD2; abundance: NA; j_gene: TRBJ2-5; v_gene: TRBV4-3; CDR3nt: TGCGCCAGCAGCCAGGGACTAGATCGGGAGACCCAGTACTTC; CDR3aa: CASSQGLDRETQYF
d_gene: NA; abundance: NA; j_gene: TRBJ2-1; v_gene: TRBV12-3/TRBV12-4; CDR3nt: TGTGCCAGCAGTTCCCTTTACAATGAGCAGTTCTTC; CDR3aa: CASSSLYNEQFF
d_gene: TRBD2; abundance: NA; j_gene: TRBJ2-2; v_gene: TRBV7-9; CDR3nt: TGTGCCAGCAGCCCGCCAAGCGGGAGGACGACCGGGGAGCTGTTTTTT; CDR3aa: CASSPPSGRTTGELFF
d_gene: NA; abundance: NA; j_gene: TRBJ2-5; v_gene: TRBV2; CDR3nt: TGTGCCAGCAGCCCAACGGGAGAGACCCAGTACTTC; CDR3aa: CASSPTGETQYF
d_gene: NA; abundance: NA; j_gene: TRBJ2-1; v_gene: TRBV7-8; CDR3nt: TGTGCCAGCAGCCCCGGGTCGGTTGGCGCCTACAATGAGCAGTTCTTC; CDR3aa: CASSPGSVGAYNEQFF
d_gene: TRBD2; abundance: NA; j_gene: TRBJ2-2; v_gene: TRBV27; CDR3nt: TGTGCCAGCAGTTTAATAGCGGGGGGCCCGAACACCGGGGAGCTGTTTTTT; CDR3aa: CASSLIAGGPNTGELFF
d_gene: NA; abundance: NA; j_gene: TRBJ2-4; v_gene: TRBV12-3/TRBV12-4; CDR3nt: TGTGCCAGCAGTCGGGAGAACATTCAGTACTTC; CDR3aa: CASSRENIQYF
d_gene: TRBD1; abundance: NA; j_gene: TRBJ1-4; v_gene: TRBV6-5; CDR3nt: TGTGCCAGCAGTTCGGGTTACAGGGGGCTTTACGAAAAACTGTTTTTT; CDR3aa: CASSSGYRGLYEKLFF
d_gene: NA; abundance: NA; j_gene: TRBJ2-6; v_gene: TRBV19; CDR3nt: TGTGCCAGTAGTATAGTGGCCAGGGCCCGCTCTGGGGCCAACGTCCTGACTTTC; CDR3aa: CASSIVARARSGANVLTF
d_gene: NA; abundance: NA; j_gene: TRBJ1-2; v_gene: TRBV30; CDR3nt: TGTGCCTGGAGTGTGGTGGGGCGATATGGCTACACCTTC; CDR3aa: CAWSVVGRYGYTF
d_gene: NA; abundance: NA; j_gene: TRBJ1-1; v_gene: TRBV7-9; CDR3nt: TGTGCCAGCAGTGGAGGGAGAAACACTGAAGCTTTCTTT; CDR3aa: CASSGGRNTEAFF
d_gene: TRBD1; abundance: NA; j_gene: TRBJ2-7; v_gene: TRBV5-6; CDR3nt: TGTGCCAGCAGCGGGGCCGGGACAGTCTACGAGCAGTACTTC; CDR3aa: CASSGAGTVYEQYF
d_gene: NA; abundance: NA; j_gene: TRBJ2-5; v_gene: TRBV28; CDR3nt: TGTGCCAGCAGTCCGGCAGGGCTACAAGAGACCCAGTACTTC; CDR3aa: CASSPAGLQETQYF
d_gene: NA; abundance: NA; j_gene: TRBJ1-5; v_gene: TRBV19; CDR3nt: TGTGCCAGTAGTACCCAGGCCAGGCAGCCCCAGCATTTT; CDR3aa: CASSTQARQPQHF
d_gene: TRBD1; abundance: NA; j_gene: TRBJ2-4; v_gene: TRBV28; CDR3nt: TGTGCCAGCAGTTTTGAGGACAGGAGGAACATTCAGTACTTC; CDR3aa: CASSFEDRRNIQYF
d_gene: NA; abundance: NA; j_gene: TRBJ1-4; v_gene: TRBV19; CDR3nt: TGTGCCAGTAGTATGGGAGGATATAATGAAAAACTGTTTTTT; CDR3aa: CASSMGGYNEKLFF
d_gene: NA; abundance: NA; j_gene: TRBJ2-3; v_gene: TRBV9; CDR3nt: TGTGCCAGCAGCGTCTCCCCGACTAACACAGATACGCAGTATTTT; CDR3aa: CASSVSPTNTDTQYF
d_gene: TRBD2; abundance: NA; j_gene: TRBJ2-5; v_gene: TRBV4-1; CDR3nt: TGCGCCAGCAGCCTCGGGACTAGCGGCGAAGAGACCCAGTACTTC; CDR3aa: CASSLGTSGEETQYF
d_gene: NA; abundance: NA; j_gene: TRBJ1-2; v_gene: TRBV20-1; CDR3nt: TGCAGTGCTAGTAATCAGGGAGGAAACTATGGCTACACCTTC; CDR3aa: CSASNQGGNYGYTF
d_gene: NA; abundance: NA; j_gene: TRBJ1-1; v_gene: TRBV29-1; CDR3nt: TGCAGCGTTGGGGGGGGGCCGTCGGGCACTGAAGCTTTCTTT; CDR3aa: CSVGGGPSGTEAFF
d_gene: NA; abundance: NA; j_gene: TRBJ1-6; v_gene: TRBV14; CDR3nt: TGTGCCAGCAGCCAAGATCCTCCACCCCTCCACTTT; CDR3aa: CASSQDPPPLHF
d_gene: NA; abundance: NA; j_gene: TRBJ1-6; v_gene: TRBV5-8; CDR3nt: TGTGCCAGCAGCTTGACAGGGCATATTCGGAATTCACCCCTCCACTTT; CDR3aa: CASSLTGHIRNSPLHF
d_gene: NA; abundance: NA; j_gene: TRBJ1-4; v_gene: TRBV6-1; CDR3nt: TGTGCCAGCAGTGAATGGGCAGGGACTAATGAAAAACTGTTTTTT; CDR3aa: CASSEWAGTNEKLFF
d_gene: TRBD1; abundance: once; j_gene: TRBJ1-3; v_gene: TRBV2; CDR3nt: TGTGCCAGCAGTGAAGAGGGGGCAGCTGGAAACACCATATATTTT; CDR3aa: CASSEEGAAGNTIYF
d_gene: TRBD2; abundance: NA; j_gene: TRBJ2-7; v_gene: TRBV7-2; CDR3nt: TGTGCCAGCCGCAAAGACGGGCTAGCGGGAGGGTACGAGCAGTACTTC; CDR3aa: CASRKDGLAGGYEQYF
d_gene: TRBD2; abundance: NA; j_gene: TRBJ2-2; v_gene: TRBV9; CDR3nt: TGTGCCAGCAGCGTAGGACTAGCGGGGGGCCAGAACACCGGGGAGCTGTTTTTT; CDR3aa: CASSVGLAGGQNTGELFF
d_gene: NA; abundance: NA; j_gene: TRBJ2-5; v_gene: TRBV7-9; CDR3nt: TGTGCCAGCAGCTTAGCATCGGCGGACTCTAGGGAGACCCAGTACTTC; CDR3aa: CASSLASADSRETQYF